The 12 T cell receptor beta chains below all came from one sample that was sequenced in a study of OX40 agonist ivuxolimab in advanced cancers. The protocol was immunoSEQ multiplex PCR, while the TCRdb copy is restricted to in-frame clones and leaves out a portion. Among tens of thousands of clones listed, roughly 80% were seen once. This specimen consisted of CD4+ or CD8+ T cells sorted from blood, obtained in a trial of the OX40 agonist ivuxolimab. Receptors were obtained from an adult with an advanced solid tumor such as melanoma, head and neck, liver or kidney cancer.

The CDR3 nucleotides read TGTGCCAGCAGTTGGACAGGGGCCGGAGAAGCTTTCTTT. Translated, it gives CASSWTGAGEAFF. The genes are TRBV6-5 and TRBJ1-1, with 9 bases lining up with TRBD1. The germline gives CDR1 MNHEY, CDR2 SVGAGI. V trimming: 4 bases; J trimming: 8 bases; junction bases outside the gene matches: 5. CDR3 length: 13 residues.

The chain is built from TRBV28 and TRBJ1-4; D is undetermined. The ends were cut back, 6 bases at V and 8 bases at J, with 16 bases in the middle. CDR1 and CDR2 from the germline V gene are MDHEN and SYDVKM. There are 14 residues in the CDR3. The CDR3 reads CASRPVSGFEKLFF. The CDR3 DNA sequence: TGTGCCAGCAGGCCTGTGAGTGGATTCGAAAAACTGTTTTTT.

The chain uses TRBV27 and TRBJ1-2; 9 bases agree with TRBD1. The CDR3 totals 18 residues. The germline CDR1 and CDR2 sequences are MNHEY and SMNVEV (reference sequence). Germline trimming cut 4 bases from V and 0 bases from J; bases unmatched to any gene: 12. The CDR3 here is CASSWVSSGTGSNYGYTF. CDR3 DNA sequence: TGTGCCAGCAGTTGGGTTAGTTCCGGGACAGGGTCTAACTATGGCTACACCTTC.

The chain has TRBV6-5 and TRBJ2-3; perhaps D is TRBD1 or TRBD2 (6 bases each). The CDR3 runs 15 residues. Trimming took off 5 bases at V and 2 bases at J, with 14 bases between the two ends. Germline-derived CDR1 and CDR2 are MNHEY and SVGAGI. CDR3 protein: CASSPAPGATDTQYF. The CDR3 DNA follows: TGTGCCAGCAGTCCCGCACCGGGGGCCACAGATACGCAGTATTTT.

CDR3 nucleotides: TGTGCCAGCAGGGACGTCTACGAGCAGTACTTC. It yields the protein CASRDVYEQYF. This chain connects TRBV7-2 to TRBJ2-7; D unclear. Germline V lookup: CDR1 SGHTA, CDR2 FQGNSA. CDR3 length equals 11 residues. V was pared by 6 bases and J by 3 bases, with 6 bases between.

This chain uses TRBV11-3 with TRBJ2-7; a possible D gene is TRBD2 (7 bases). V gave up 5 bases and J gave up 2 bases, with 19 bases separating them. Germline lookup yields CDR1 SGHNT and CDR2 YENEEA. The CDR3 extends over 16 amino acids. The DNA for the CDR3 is TGTGCCAGCAGCCAAGAGGGGGAGGGTGGGGCCTACGAGCAGTACTTC. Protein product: CASSQEGEGGAYEQYF.

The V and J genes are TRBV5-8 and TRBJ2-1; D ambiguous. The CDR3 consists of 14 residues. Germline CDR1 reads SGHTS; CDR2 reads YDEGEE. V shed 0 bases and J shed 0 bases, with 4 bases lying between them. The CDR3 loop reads CASSLVHSYNEQFF. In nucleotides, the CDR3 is TGTGCCAGCAGCTTGGTACACTCCTACAATGAGCAGTTCTTC.

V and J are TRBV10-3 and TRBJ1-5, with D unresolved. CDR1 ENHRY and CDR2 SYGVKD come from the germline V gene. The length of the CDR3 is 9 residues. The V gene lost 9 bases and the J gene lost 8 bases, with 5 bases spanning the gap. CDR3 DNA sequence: TGTGCCATTGCGGAGCCCCAGCATTTT. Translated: CAIAEPQHF.

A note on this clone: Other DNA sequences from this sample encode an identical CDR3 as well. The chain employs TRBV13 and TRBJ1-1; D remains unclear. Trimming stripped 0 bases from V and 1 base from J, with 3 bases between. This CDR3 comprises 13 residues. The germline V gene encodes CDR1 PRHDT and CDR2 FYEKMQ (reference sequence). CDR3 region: CASSLGGNTEAFF. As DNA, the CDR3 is TGTGCCAGCAGCTTAGGGGGGAACACTGAAGCTTTCTTT.

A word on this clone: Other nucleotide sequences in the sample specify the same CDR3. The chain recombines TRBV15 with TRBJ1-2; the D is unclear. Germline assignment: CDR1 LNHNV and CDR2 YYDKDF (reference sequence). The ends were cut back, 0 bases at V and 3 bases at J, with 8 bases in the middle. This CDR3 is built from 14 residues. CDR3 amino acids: CATSRDRAYYGYTF. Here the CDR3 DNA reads TGTGCCACCAGCAGAGATCGAGCATACTATGGCTACACCTTC.

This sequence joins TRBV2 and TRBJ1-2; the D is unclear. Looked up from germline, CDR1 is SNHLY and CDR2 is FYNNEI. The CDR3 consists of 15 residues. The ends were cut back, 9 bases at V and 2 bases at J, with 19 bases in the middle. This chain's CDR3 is CARRIPGPTNYGYTF. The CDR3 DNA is TGTGCCAGACGAATCCCAGGACCTACAAACTATGGCTACACCTTC. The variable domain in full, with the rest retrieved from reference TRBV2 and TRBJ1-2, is EPEVTQTPSHQVTQMGQEVILRCVPISNHLYFYWYRQILGQKVEFLVSFYNNEISEKSEIFDDQFSVERPDGSNFTLKIRSTKLEDSAMYFCARRIPGPTNYGYTFGSGTRLTVV.

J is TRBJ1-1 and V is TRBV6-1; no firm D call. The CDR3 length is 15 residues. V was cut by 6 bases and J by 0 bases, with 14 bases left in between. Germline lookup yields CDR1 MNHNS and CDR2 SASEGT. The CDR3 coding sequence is TGTGCCAGCAGGGAGTCTTATTCTATGAACACTGAAGCTTTCTTT. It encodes CASRESYSMNTEAFF.